This T cell receptor beta chain came from a study of radiotherapy plus CTLA-4 blockade in lung cancer. The study's findings and limits: Reportedly, early blood T cell clone dynamics best predicted response, with interferon-beta. Once radiotherapy plus ipilimumab had been given, TCR clones derived from tumor expanded in blood.

Per germline, CDR1 MNHNS and CDR2 SASEGT. After removal of 2 bases from V and 6 bases from J, the junction contained 11 bases not matched to a gene. This CDR3 is built from 17 residues. Assay used: immunoSEQ multiplex PCR; TCRdb lists only in-frame clones, some missing. The top ten hold 3.2% of the sample, which has 56,000 or so clones, approximately 79% seen once. A word on this clone: Its antigen is unknown.

The sequenced sample was peripheral blood, obtained from a patient treated with radiotherapy plus ipilimumab. V is TRBV6-1 and J is TRBJ2-7; 12 bases are shared with TRBD2. This receptor was taken from a human donor with non-small cell lung cancer who had a partial response to radiotherapy plus ipilimumab. CDR3 protein: CASSESPTSGGPLEQYF. The CDR3 coding sequence is TGTGCCAGCAGTGAATCCCCAACTAGCGGGGGGCCGCTCGAGCAGTACTTC.